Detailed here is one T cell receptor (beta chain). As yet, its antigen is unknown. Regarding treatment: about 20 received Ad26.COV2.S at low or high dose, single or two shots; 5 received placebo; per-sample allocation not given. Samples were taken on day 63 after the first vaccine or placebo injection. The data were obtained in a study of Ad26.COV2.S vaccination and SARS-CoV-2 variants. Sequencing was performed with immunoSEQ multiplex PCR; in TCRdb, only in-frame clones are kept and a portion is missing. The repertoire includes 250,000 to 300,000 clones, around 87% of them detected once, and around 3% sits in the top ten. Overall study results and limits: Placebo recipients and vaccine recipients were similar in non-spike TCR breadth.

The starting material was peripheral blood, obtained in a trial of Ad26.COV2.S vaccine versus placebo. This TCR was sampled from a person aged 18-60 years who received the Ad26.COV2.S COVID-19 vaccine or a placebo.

The CDR3 sequence: CASSQVGGTGEAFF. CDR3 DNA: TGTGCCAGCAGCCAAGTAGGCGGGACAGGGGAGGCTTTCTTT. The chain uses TRBV3-1 (or the pseudogene TRBV3-2) and TRBJ1-1; 10 nucleotides match TRBD1. Germline CDR1 and CDR2: LGHDT and YNNKEL (reference sequence). The V segment lost 1 base and the J segment 11 bases; nucleotides outside the gene matches: 7. The CDR3 runs 14 residues.